This T cell receptor (beta chain) was found in a study of long-term antiretroviral therapy in people with HIV. This clone showed up just once. Its antigen remains unknown. Germline-derived CDR1 and CDR2 are SNHLY and FYNNEI. The CDR3 extends over 13 amino acids. Trimming took off 9 bases at V and 2 bases at J, with 14 bases between the two ends. The assay, immunoSEQ v3.0, was run at survey level. Some clones are missing from TCRdb's copy, which holds only in-frame ones; the method was immunoSEQ multiplex PCR. The sample lists about 36,000 clones; 75% to 85% were seen once. General study points: For ART adherence, viral resistance and therapy changes, no data were available.

The sample consisted of unsorted PBMCs, taken 3.4 years after starting antiretroviral therapy. The genes are TRBV2 and TRBJ2-7; D is unresolved. The clonotype originates from a man younger than 40 with HIV. The CDR3 bases are TGTGCCAGAAACCCCGCCTCTACCTACGAGCAGTACTTC. This translates into CARNPASTYEQYF.